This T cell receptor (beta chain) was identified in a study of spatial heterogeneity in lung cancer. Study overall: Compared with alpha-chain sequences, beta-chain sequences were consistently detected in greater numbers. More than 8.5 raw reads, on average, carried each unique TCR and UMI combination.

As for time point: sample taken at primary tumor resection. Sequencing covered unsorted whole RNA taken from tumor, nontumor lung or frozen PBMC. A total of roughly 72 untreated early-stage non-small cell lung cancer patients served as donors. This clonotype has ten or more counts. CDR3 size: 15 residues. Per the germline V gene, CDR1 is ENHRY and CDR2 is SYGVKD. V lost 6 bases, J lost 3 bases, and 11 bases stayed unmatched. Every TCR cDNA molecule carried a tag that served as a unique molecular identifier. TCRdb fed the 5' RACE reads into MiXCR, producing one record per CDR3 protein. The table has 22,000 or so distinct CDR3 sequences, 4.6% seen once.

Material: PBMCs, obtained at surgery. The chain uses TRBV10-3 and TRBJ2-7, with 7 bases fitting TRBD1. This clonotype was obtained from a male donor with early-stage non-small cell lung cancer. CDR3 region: CAISFLRDRNYEQYF. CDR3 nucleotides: TGTGCCATCAGCTTCCTTCGGGACAGAAACTACGAGCAGTACTTC.